The 29 T cell receptor beta chains in this list originate from one sample, sequenced in a study of blood T cell repertoires in COVID-19. Some clones are missing from TCRdb's copy, which holds only in-frame ones; the method was immunoSEQ multiplex PCR. The table has approximately 200,000 clones, roughly 82% seen once. Source material: PBMCs or T cells enriched from blood (not recorded which). The receptors here all came from a woman aged 30 to 39 who had recovered from COVID-19.

V is TRBV2 and J is TRBJ1-4, with 7 bases that match TRBD1. The CDR3 extends over 15 amino acids. After removal of 6 bases from V and 5 bases from J, the junction contained 9 bases not matched to a gene. The germline gives CDR1 SNHLY, CDR2 FYNNEI. The CDR3 sequence: CASSSRAGGNEKLFF. DNA for the CDR3: TGTGCCAGCAGCTCCAGGGCAGGGGGGAATGAAAAACTGTTTTTT.

The chain joins TRBV20-1 to TRBJ2-3; D not resolved. The V end was cut by 7 bases, the J end by 1 base, with 6 bases between. Germline CDR1 DFQATT, CDR2 SNEGSKA (reference sequence). The length of the CDR3 is 11 residues. As DNA, the CDR3 is TGCAGTGGAGGCCGCACAGATACGCAGTATTTT. It encodes CSGGRTDTQYF.

The gene calls are TRBV2 and TRBJ1-5; 7 bases match TRBD1. CDR1 is SNHLY, CDR2 FYNNEI, per germline. This CDR3 region has 15 residues. The junction had 5 bases not matched to a gene; V was cut back by 6 bases and J by 0 bases. CDR3 sequence: CASRVRGNSNQPQHF. CDR3 nucleotide sequence: TGTGCCAGCAGGGTCAGGGGGAATAGCAATCAGCCCCAGCATTTT.

The chain couples TRBV9 to TRBJ2-5; TRBD2 matches at 9 bases. V dropped 4 bases and J dropped 5; count of bases not matched to a gene: 15. The germline CDR1 and CDR2 sequences are SGDLS and YYNGEE. The CDR3 totals 17 residues. The DNA of the CDR3 is TGTGCCAGCAGCCCTAGCCCCCTAGCGGGACCGGGGGAGACCCAGTACTTC. Translated, it gives CASSPSPLAGPGETQYF.

The chain couples TRBV27 to TRBJ1-5; possible D gene TRBD1, 5 bases. CDR1 is MNHEY, CDR2 SMNVEV, per germline (reference sequence). Trimming removed 5 bases from V and 6 bases from J, with 14 bases in between. There are 14 residues in the CDR3. DNA for the CDR3: TGTGCCAGCAGTCCCAACAGGAGCGCTCAGCCCCAGCATTTT. As protein: CASSPNRSAQPQHF.

The chain joins TRBV5-1 to TRBJ2-1; D is unresolved. There are 15 residues in the CDR3. Between the trimmed V and J ends, which lost 0 bases and 6 bases, there was a span of 13 bases. Germline assignment: CDR1 SGHRS and CDR2 YFSETQ. CDR3: CASSLGQRMINEQFF. In DNA form, the CDR3 reads TGCGCCAGCAGCTTGGGACAAAGGATGATCAATGAGCAGTTCTTC.

The rearrangement joins TRBV5-5 to TRBJ1-4; D is uncertain. The V end was cut by 0 bases, the J end by 8 bases, with 11 bases between. The CDR3 covers 14 residues. The germline gives CDR1 SGHKS, CDR2 YYEKEE (reference sequence). In DNA form, the CDR3 reads TGTGCCAGCAGCTTGGCGGGGTATCAGGAAAAACTGTTTTTT. This sequence encodes CASSLAGYQEKLFF.

This chain connects TRBV11-2 to TRBJ2-7; 11 bases map to TRBD2. Germline V gene lookup returns CDR1 SGHAT and CDR2 FQNNGV. V trimming: 5 bases; J trimming: 2 bases; junction bases outside the gene matches: 5. The CDR3 loop spans 15 amino acids. CDR3 protein: CASSPMTSGTYEQYF. CDR3 DNA: TGTGCCAGCAGCCCTATGACTAGCGGGACCTACGAGCAGTACTTC. The variable domain in full, completed from reference TRBV11-2 and TRBJ2-7, reads EAGVAQSPRYKIIEKRQSVAFWCNPISGHATLYWYQQILGQGPKLLIQFQNNGVVDDSQLPKDRFSAERLKGVDSTLKIQPAKLEDSAVYLCASSPMTSGTYEQYFGPGTRLTVT.

The gene calls are TRBV7-9 and TRBJ1-1, with D perhaps matching TRBD1 (5 bases). The CDR3 loop spans 17 amino acids. Germline values: CDR1 SEHNR, CDR2 FQNEAQ (reference sequence). The V and J ends lost 5 bases and 3 bases respectively, with 22 bases between them. The CDR3 nucleotides read TGTGCCAGCAGCAACCACAGGTTCCTTCTTGCGGACACTGAAGCTTTCTTT. Its translation is CASSNHRFLLADTEAFF.

V gene TRBV30 combines with J gene TRBJ2-1; 12 bases align to TRBD2. The CDR3 is 13 amino acids. V lost 8 bases, J lost 2 bases, and 1 base stayed unmatched. CDR1 is GTSNPN and CDR2 is SVGIG in the germline V gene (reference sequence). The CDR3 loop is CARLAGAYNEQFF. The CDR3 DNA follows: TGTGCCAGACTAGCGGGAGCCTACAATGAGCAGTTCTTC.

The chain joins TRBV3-1 (or the pseudogene TRBV3-2) to TRBJ2-7, with 9 bases matching TRBD2. This CDR3 is built from 15 residues. V was clipped by 4 bases and J by 3 bases; unmatched bases: 7. The germline gives CDR1 LGHDT, CDR2 YNNKEL (reference sequence). The CDR3 here is CASSPSWTSVYEQYF. The DNA for the CDR3 is TGTGCCAGCAGCCCTTCCTGGACTAGCGTCTACGAGCAGTACTTC.

The V and J genes are TRBV5-1 and TRBJ1-4, with D tentatively TRBD1 (6 bases). Per the germline V gene, CDR1 is SGHRS and CDR2 is YFSETQ. Trimming cost V 2 bases and J 3 bases, with 11 bases left between them. The CDR3 has 15 residues. The CDR3 region has the DNA TGCGCCAGCAGCTTCGAACAGGGCCCTAATGAAAAACTGTTTTTT. Amino acid sequence: CASSFEQGPNEKLFF.

This sequence joins TRBV28 and TRBJ2-7; TRBD2 might be the D (6 bases). V was pared by 5 bases and J by 5 bases, with 19 bases between. Per the germline V gene, CDR1 is MDHEN and CDR2 is SYDVKM. CDR3 length equals 15 residues. The CDR3 loop reads CASSGLGSPGDEQYF. The CDR3 nucleotides read TGTGCCAGCAGTGGCCTAGGTAGCCCGGGGGACGAGCAGTACTTC.

V and J are TRBV12-3 or TRBV12-4 and TRBJ2-7; D is uncertain. V lost 8 bases to trimming and J lost 4 bases, with 15 bases between them. The CDR3 length is 13 residues. The CDR3 here is CASCPFGPYEQYF. Written as DNA, the CDR3 is TGTGCCAGCTGTCCCTTTGGCCCATACGAGCAGTACTTC.

This chain links TRBV6-5 with TRBJ2-7, with D perhaps TRBD2 (5 bases). The CDR3 is 15 residues long. Trimming left V 6 bases short and J 1 base short, with 16 bases between. Germline-derived CDR1 and CDR2 are MNHEY and SVGAGI. This CDR3 is CASRHLEEGSYEQYF. The CDR3 DNA sequence: TGTGCCAGCAGGCACCTGGAGGAAGGATCCTACGAGCAGTACTTC.

V and J are TRBV27 and TRBJ2-3, with TRBD1 as a possible D gene (5 bases). The V end lost 3 bases, the J end lost 2 bases, and 9 bases lay between the germline ends. The CDR3 runs to 14 residues. Germline V gives CDR1 MNHEY, CDR2 SMNVEV (reference sequence). The CDR3 sequence is CASSFGQYTDTQYF. The CDR3, as DNA: TGTGCCAGCAGTTTTGGACAATACACAGATACGCAGTATTTT.

Only a few counts were recorded for this clone. CDR3 sequence: CASSSEAGASYEQYF. The DNA of the CDR3 is TGTGCCAGCAGCTCAGAAGCGGGGGCTAGCTACGAGCAGTACTTC. The rearrangement uses TRBV7-3 and TRBJ2-7; 8 bases line up with TRBD2. This CDR3 has 15 residues. Looked up from germline, CDR1 is SGHTA and CDR2 is FQGTGA. With V trimmed by 4 bases and J by 3 bases, 8 bases remained unmatched.

This chain joins TRBV3-1 (or the pseudogene TRBV3-2) and TRBJ2-3; 11 bases fit TRBD2. There are 14 residues in the CDR3. The trim removed 6 bases at V and 3 bases at J, leaving 2 bases unmatched. Germline CDR1 reads LGHDT; CDR2 reads YNNKEL (reference sequence). CDR3 residues: CASSRTSGTDTQYF. The CDR3 DNA sequence: TGTGCCAGCAGTCGGACTAGCGGGACAGATACGCAGTATTTT.

This chain connects TRBV5-4 to TRBJ2-5, with TRBD2 as a possible D gene (5 bases). CDR3 length equals 16 residues. V shed 0 bases and J shed 5 bases, with 17 bases lying between them. Germline assignment: CDR1 SGHNT and CDR2 YYREEE (reference sequence). The CDR3 DNA sequence: TGTGCCAGCAGCTTGGACCTTACGGAGACTACCGAGACCCAGTACTTC. It translates to CASSLDLTETTETQYF.

This sequence joins TRBV6-4 and TRBJ2-1; 7 nucleotides match TRBD2. Germline-derived CDR1 and CDR2 are MRHNA and SNTAGT. The CDR3 loop spans 15 amino acids. Unmatched junction bases numbered 5, after V lost 6 bases and J lost 0 bases. CDR3 in DNA: TGTGCCAGCAGATTTAGCGGGCCCTCCTACAATGAGCAGTTCTTC. Protein sequence: CASRFSGPSYNEQFF.

J is TRBJ1-1 and V is TRBV6-2 or TRBV6-3; D unclear. Germline lookup yields CDR1 MNHEY and CDR2 SVGEGT. The CDR3 contains 15 residues. Trimming removed 8 bases from V and 1 base from J, with 17 bases in between. CDR3 sequence (DNA): TGTGCCAGCCGCCATCCTCTTTTGCGGAACACTGAAGCTTTCTTT. Encoded protein: CASRHPLLRNTEAFF.

V usage is TRBV2 and J usage is TRBJ1-3; 9 bases map to TRBD1. CDR1 is SNHLY and CDR2 is FYNNEI in the germline V gene. This CDR3 has 15 residues. The V segment lost 6 bases and the J segment 4 bases; nucleotides outside the gene matches: 7. Written as DNA, the CDR3 is TGTGCCAGCAGAACAGGGGGCGCAGGAGGAAACACCATATATTTT. It is translated as CASRTGGAGGNTIYF. Full variable domain (missing parts from reference TRBV2 and TRBJ1-3): EPEVTQTPSHQVTQMGQEVILRCVPISNHLYFYWYRQILGQKVEFLVSFYNNEISEKSEIFDDQFSVERPDGSNFTLKIRSTKLEDSAMYFCASRTGGAGGNTIYFGEGSWLTVV.

This clone showed up just a few times. The CDR3 is CASSDNSGAEAFF. CDR3 nucleotides: TGTGCCAGCAGCGACAATTCAGGGGCTGAAGCTTTCTTT. The chain has TRBV9 and TRBJ1-1; D perhaps matches TRBD1 (6 bases). CDR1 is SGDLS and CDR2 is YYNGEE in the germline V gene. With 3 bases removed from V and 6 bases from J, the gap between germline ends came to 12 bases. The CDR3 is 13 amino acids.

The genes are TRBV3-1 (or the pseudogene TRBV3-2) and TRBJ2-1; 8 bases are shared with TRBD2. Germline CDR1 and CDR2: LGHDT and YNNKEL (reference sequence). V lost 3 bases, J lost 2 bases, and 6 bases stayed unmatched. CDR3 length equals 16 residues. This chain's CDR3 is CASSHLAGRPYNEQFF. The DNA of the CDR3 is TGTGCCAGCAGCCACTTAGCGGGAAGGCCCTACAATGAGCAGTTCTTC.

J is TRBJ1-1 and V is TRBV6-5; the D gene is possibly TRBD1 (5 bases). The CDR3 extends over 13 amino acids. The germline CDR1 and CDR2 sequences are MNHEY and SVGAGI. Trimming pared 5 bases from V and 3 bases from J, leaving 10 bases between. The CDR3 sequence is CASSQARDTEAFF. The CDR3 nucleotides are TGTGCCAGCAGTCAGGCCAGGGACACTGAAGCTTTCTTT.

The chain recombines TRBV28 with TRBJ2-1; 14 nucleotides match TRBD2. Germline V gene lookup returns CDR1 MDHEN and CDR2 SYDVKM. This CDR3 has 18 amino acids. V trimming: 10 bases; J trimming: 0 bases; junction bases outside the gene matches: 11. CDR3 bases: TGTGCCACCAAACCGACTAGCGGGAGGGGTAGCTCCTACAATGAGCAGTTCTTC. It translates to CATKPTSGRGSSYNEQFF.

This chain uses TRBV6-5 with TRBJ1-2, with TRBD1 matching over 8 bases. Trimming at V came to 5 bases and at J to 1 base, leaving 3 bases not matched to a gene. The CDR3 loop spans 14 amino acids. Germline-derived CDR1 and CDR2 are MNHEY and SVGAGI. CDR3 amino acids: CASSPDRVNYGYTF. The CDR3 DNA reads TGTGCCAGCAGTCCGGACAGGGTTAACTATGGCTACACCTTC.

The rearrangement joins TRBV6-1 to TRBJ2-1; D is uncertain. CDR1 MNHNS and CDR2 SASEGT come from the germline V gene. V was trimmed by 2 bases and J by 12 bases, leaving 8 bases between them. The CDR3 is made up of 11 amino acids. The DNA of the CDR3 is TGTGCCAGCAGTGAATCCTCTACGCAGTTCTTC. Translation gives CASSESSTQFF.

The CDR3 sequence is CASSSDKGEKLFF. For the CDR3, the DNA is TGCGCCAGCAGCTCGGACAAAGGTGAAAAACTGTTTTTT. This chain uses TRBV5-1 with TRBJ1-4; TRBD1 might be the D (5 bases). Looked up from germline, CDR1 is SGHRS and CDR2 is YFSETQ. Between the trimmed V and J ends, which lost 3 bases and 7 bases, there was a span of 10 bases. The CDR3 length is 13 residues.